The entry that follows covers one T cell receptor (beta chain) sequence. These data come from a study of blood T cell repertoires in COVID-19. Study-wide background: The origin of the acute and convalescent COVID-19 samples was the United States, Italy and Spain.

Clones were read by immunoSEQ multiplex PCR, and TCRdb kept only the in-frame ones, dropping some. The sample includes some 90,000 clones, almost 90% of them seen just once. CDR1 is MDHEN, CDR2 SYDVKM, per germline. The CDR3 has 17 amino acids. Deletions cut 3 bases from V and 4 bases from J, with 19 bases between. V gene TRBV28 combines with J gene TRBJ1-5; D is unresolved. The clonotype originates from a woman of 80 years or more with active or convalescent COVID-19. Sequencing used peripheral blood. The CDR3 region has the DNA TGTGCCAGCAGTTTTCACCAGGCCAACCCTAAAAATCAGCCCCAGCATTTT. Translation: CASSFHQANPKNQPQHF.